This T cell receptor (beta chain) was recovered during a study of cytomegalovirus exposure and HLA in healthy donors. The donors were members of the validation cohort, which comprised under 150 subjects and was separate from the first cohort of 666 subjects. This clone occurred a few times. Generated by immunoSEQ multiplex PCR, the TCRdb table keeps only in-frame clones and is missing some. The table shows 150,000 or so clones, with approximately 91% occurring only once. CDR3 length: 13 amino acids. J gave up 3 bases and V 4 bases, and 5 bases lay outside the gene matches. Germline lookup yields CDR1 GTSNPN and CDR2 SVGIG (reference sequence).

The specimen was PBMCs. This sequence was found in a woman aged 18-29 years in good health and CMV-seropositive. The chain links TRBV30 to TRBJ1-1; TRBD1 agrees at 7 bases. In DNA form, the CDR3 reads TGTGCCTGGATGGGACAGCCAGACACTGAAGCTTTCTTT. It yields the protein CAWMGQPDTEAFF.